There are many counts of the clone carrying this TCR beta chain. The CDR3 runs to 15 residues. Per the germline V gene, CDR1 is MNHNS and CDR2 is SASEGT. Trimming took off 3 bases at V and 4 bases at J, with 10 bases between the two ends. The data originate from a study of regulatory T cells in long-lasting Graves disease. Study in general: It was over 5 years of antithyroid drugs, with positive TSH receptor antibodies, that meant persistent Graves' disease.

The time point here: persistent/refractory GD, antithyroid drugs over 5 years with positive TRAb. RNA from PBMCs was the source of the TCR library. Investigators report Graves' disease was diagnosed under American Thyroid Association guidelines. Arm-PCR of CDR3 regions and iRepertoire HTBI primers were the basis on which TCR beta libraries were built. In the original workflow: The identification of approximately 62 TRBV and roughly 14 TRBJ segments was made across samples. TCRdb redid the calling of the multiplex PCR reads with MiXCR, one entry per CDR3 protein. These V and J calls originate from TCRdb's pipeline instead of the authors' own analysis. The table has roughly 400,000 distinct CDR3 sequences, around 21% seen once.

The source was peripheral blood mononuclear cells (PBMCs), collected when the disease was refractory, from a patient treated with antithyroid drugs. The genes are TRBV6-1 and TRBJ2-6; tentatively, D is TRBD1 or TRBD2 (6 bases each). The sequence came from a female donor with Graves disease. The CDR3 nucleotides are TGTGCCAGCAGTGAGGGGGCGGGAGGGGCCAACGTCCTGACTTTC. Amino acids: CASSEGAGGANVLTF.